The rows below give T cell receptor beta chains drawn from one sample of a study of T cell responses to AZD1222 COVID-19 vaccine. Using immunoSEQ multiplex PCR, the repertoire was profiled, and TCRdb retains in-frame clones only, with some absent. Of roughly 180,000 clones in the sample, roughly nine tenths are singletons; the top ten hold 2.6%. Sequenced material: peripheral blood, taken on day 0 of AZD1222 vaccination. These receptors were collected from an adult in good health. Both conserved end residues are part of each CDR3. A D gene is named only where the DNA matches it firmly. Rows give clone size only sometimes, using once, few, many, or a class for an expanded clone.

V	size	D	J	CDR3	DNA
TRBV6-1	NA	NA	TRBJ2-7	CASSERQSYEQYF	TGTGCCAGCAGTGAACGACAGTCCTACGAGCAGTACTTC
TRBV6-1	once	NA	TRBJ2-7	CASSEIGTAYEQYF	TGTGCCAGCAGTGAAATCGGAACAGCCTACGAGCAGTACTTC
TRBV11-2	NA	NA	TRBJ1-1	CASSLTGQLNTEAFF	TGTGCCAGCAGCTTAACCGGACAGCTAAACACTGAAGCTTTCTTT
TRBV19	few	TRBD1	TRBJ1-5	CASSVPDRGGRKPQHF	TGTGCCAGTAGTGTCCCCGACAGGGGAGGAAGAAAGCCCCAGCATTTT
TRBV28	NA	TRBD1	TRBJ1-6	CASSSSGTGYSPLHF	TGTGCCAGCAGTTCTTCTGGGACAGGGTATTCACCCCTCCACTTT
TRBV7-9	NA	NA	TRBJ1-1	CASRGDTEAFF	TGTGCCAGCCGCGGGGATACTGAAGCTTTCTTT
TRBV10-2	NA	TRBD1	TRBJ2-7	CASRATGVYEQYF	TGCGCCAGCCGGGCAACAGGGGTCTACGAGCAGTACTTC
TRBV30	NA	NA	TRBJ2-2	CAWSVGNTGELFF	TGTGCCTGGAGTGTCGGAAACACCGGGGAGCTGTTTTTT
TRBV3-1/TRBV3-2	NA	TRBD1	TRBJ1-1	CASSAGTAHEAFF	TGTGCCAGCAGCGCGGGGACAGCCCATGAAGCTTTCTTT
TRBV9	once	NA	TRBJ2-7	CASGPSGEPYEQYF	TGTGCCAGCGGCCCCTCCGGGGAGCCCTACGAGCAGTACTTC
TRBV10-1	NA	NA	TRBJ1-3	CASSDGDVRNTIYF	TGCGCCAGCAGTGACGGGGATGTACGAAACACCATATATTTT
TRBV19	NA	TRBD1	TRBJ1-2	CASSIAPDRHGYTF	TGTGCCAGTAGTATAGCCCCGGACAGGCATGGCTACACCTTC
TRBV7-9	NA	NA	TRBJ1-3	CASSLPAPGNTIYF	TGTGCCAGCAGCTTACCAGCTCCTGGAAACACCATATATTTT
TRBV28	NA	NA	TRBJ2-7	CASSLVRHEQYF	TGTGCCAGCAGTTTAGTACGACACGAGCAGTACTTC
TRBV9	NA	TRBD2	TRBJ2-7	CASSVEAGLAGVNAGEQYF	TGTGCCAGCAGCGTAGAGGCGGGACTAGCGGGAGTTAATGCCGGCGAGCAGTACTTC
TRBV18	NA	NA	TRBJ2-7	CASSPRQSPYEQYF	TGTGCCAGCTCACCACGGCAGAGCCCCTACGAGCAGTACTTC